Below, 6 T cell receptor beta chains from the same sample are listed, as sequenced in a study of CD8 T cells in ankylosing spondylitis (dated by TCRdb to 2017 to 2019). Library creation used 5' RACE. Sequencing was performed on an Illumina HiSeq 2500. Using fastp at Q25 and MiXCR, TCRdb reprocessed the public reads and kept productive beta chains. Rows with one shared CDR3 protein collapse into an entry with the most common genes and DNA. In all, the sample holds approximately 90,000 distinct CDR3 sequences, and almost 8.5% of those were seen once. About a tenth of the sample goes to the ten largest clones. The sample was blood, either unsorted or a sorted T cell fraction (not recorded which). These receptors were taken from a male donor with ankylosing spondylitis or in good health (not recorded which).

This clonotype was observed a few times. The chain uses TRBV15 and TRBJ2-3; D may be TRBD2 (5 bases). This CDR3 spans 15 amino acids. With 5 bases removed from V and 4 bases from J, the gap between germline ends came to 16 bases. The germline V gene encodes CDR1 LNHNV and CDR2 YYDKDF (reference sequence). The CDR3, as DNA: TGTGCCACCAGCCTTCAGGACGGGGTTGCAGATACGCAGTATTTT. Translated, it gives CATSLQDGVADTQYF. The full variable domain, with the rest looked up from reference TRBV15 and TRBJ2-3, is DAMVIQNPRYQVTQFGKPVTLSCSQTLNHNVMYWYQQKSSQAPKLLFHYYDKDFNNEADTPDNFQSRRPNTSFCFLDIRSPGLGDTAMYLCATSLQDGVADTQYFGPGTRLTVL.

Many counts were recorded for this clonotype. The chain is built from TRBV6-1 and TRBJ2-7, with 14 bases that match TRBD2. V was pared by 5 bases and J by 2 bases, with 17 bases of the junction left unmatched. This CDR3 comprises 20 residues. Germline values: CDR1 MNHNS, CDR2 SASEGT. The CDR3 DNA is TGTGCCAGCAGTCAAAGGGGGCCCGGGACTAGCGGGAGCAGGGCCTACGAGCAGTACTTC. It encodes CASSQRGPGTSGSRAYEQYF.

This clonotype was picked up many times. This chain links TRBV5-1 with TRBJ2-1, with a weak D call TRBD1 (7 bases). Germline values: CDR1 SGHRS, CDR2 YFSETQ. V lost 7 bases and J 4 bases, leaving 18 bases between the germline ends. The CDR3 loop spans 15 amino acids. For the CDR3, the DNA is TGCGCCAGCGGCAGGGGGGAGCGGTTTTACAATGAGCAGTTCTTC. As protein: CASGRGERFYNEQFF.

The sample holds many counts of this clonotype. This rearrangement joins TRBV5-1 to TRBJ2-6, with D tentatively TRBD2 (6 bases). CDR3 length: 16 amino acids. The germline V gene has CDR1 SGHRS and CDR2 YFSETQ. Between the trimmed V and J ends, which lost 1 base and 2 bases, there was a span of 10 bases. The CDR3 region is CASSLRDFTGANVLTF. CDR3 DNA sequence: TGCGCCAGCAGCTTGAGGGACTTCACTGGGGCCAACGTCCTGACTTTC.

This clonotype was detected a few times. The rearrangement links TRBV29-1 to TRBJ2-5; no clear D gene. The CDR3 totals 12 residues. Germline CDR1 is SQVTM and CDR2 is ANQGSEA. V was trimmed by 8 bases and J by 5 bases, leaving 15 bases between them. The DNA of the CDR3 is TGCAGCCTAGTCAAAGGACGGGAGACCCAGTACTTC. Its protein product is CSLVKGRETQYF.

This clonotype was picked up many times. Sequence at one end of the junction differs from germline and may be a read error. The chain has TRBV10-3 and TRBJ2-1, with 7 bases identical to TRBD1. The CDR3 totals 14 residues. From germline, CDR1 is ENHRY and CDR2 SYGVKD. The CDR3 sequence is CAITEQGAYNEQFF. In DNA form, the CDR3 reads TGTGCCATCACTGAGCAGGGGGCCTACAATGAGCAGTTCTTC.